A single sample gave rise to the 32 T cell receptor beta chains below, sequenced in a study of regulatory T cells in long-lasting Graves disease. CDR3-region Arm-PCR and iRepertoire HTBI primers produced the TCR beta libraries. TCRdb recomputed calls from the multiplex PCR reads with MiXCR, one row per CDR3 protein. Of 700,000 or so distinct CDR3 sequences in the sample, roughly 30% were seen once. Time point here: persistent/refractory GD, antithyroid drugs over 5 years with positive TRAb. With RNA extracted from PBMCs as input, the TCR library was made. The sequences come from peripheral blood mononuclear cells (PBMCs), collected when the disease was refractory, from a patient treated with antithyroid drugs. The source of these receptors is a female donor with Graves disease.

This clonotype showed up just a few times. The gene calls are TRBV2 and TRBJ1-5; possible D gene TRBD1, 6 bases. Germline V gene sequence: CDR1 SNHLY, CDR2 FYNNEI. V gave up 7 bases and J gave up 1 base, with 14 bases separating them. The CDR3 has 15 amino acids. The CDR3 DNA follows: TGTGCCAGCACCGTGGACAGCCCCAGCAATCAGCCCCAGCATTTT. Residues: CASTVDSPSNQPQHF.

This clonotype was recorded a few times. The CDR3 DNA reads TGTGCCAGCAGGGGAGGAGCAAGGGACACTGAAGCTTTCTTT. Protein: CASRGGARDTEAFF. The rearrangement links TRBV27 to TRBJ1-1; D not resolved. The V and J ends lost 6 bases and 3 bases respectively, with 14 bases between them. CDR1 and CDR2 (germline): MNHEY, SMNVEV (reference sequence). This CDR3 is built from 14 residues.

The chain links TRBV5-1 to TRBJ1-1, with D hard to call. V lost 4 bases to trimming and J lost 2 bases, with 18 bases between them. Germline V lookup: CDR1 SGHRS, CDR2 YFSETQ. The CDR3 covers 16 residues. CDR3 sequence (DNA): TGCGCCAGCAGCCTTCTAAACTACGGGTCCAACACTGAAGCTTTCTTT. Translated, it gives CASSLLNYGSNTEAFF.

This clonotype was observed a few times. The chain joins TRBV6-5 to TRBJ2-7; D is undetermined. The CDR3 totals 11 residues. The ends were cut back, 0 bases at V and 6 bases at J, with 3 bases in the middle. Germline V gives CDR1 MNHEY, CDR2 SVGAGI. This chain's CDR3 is CASSYSTEQYF. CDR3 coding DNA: TGTGCCAGCAGTTACTCGACCGAGCAGTACTTC.

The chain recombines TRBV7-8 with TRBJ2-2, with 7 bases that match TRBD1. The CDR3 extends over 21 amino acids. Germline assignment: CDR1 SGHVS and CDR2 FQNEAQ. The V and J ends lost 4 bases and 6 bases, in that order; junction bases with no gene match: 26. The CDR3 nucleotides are TGTGCCAGCAGCTACGCCCGGGACAGTTCCGAACATGCACCCCAGGCCGGGGAGCTGTTTTTT. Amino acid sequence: CASSYARDSSEHAPQAGELFF.

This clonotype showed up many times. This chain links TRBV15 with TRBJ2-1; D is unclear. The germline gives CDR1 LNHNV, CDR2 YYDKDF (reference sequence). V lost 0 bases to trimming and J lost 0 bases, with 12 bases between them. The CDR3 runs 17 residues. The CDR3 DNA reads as TGTGCCACCAGCAGAGATCCCACGGGCTTCTCCTACAATGAGCAGTTCTTC. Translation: CATSRDPTGFSYNEQFF.

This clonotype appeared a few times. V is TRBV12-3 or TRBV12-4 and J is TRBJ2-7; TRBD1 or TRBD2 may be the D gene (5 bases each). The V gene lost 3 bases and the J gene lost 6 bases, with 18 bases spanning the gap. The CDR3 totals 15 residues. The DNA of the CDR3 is TGTGCCAGCAGTTTCCGGCAGGGAGAGCGTGGCGAGCAGTACTTC. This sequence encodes CASSFRQGERGEQYF.

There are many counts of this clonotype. DNA for the CDR3: TGTGCCAGCAGTAAACGACAGGGGGCAGGGAATCAGCCCCAGCATTTT. Its translation is CASSKRQGAGNQPQHF. This chain connects TRBV12-3 or TRBV12-4 to TRBJ1-5, with 10 nucleotides matching TRBD1. The CDR3 extends over 16 amino acids. After removal of 5 bases from V and 4 bases from J, the junction contained 8 bases not matched to a gene.

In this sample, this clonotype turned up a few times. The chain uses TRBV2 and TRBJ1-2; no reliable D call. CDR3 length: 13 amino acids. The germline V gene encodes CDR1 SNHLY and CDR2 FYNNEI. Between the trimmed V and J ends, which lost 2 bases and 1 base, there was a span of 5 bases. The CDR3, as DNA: TGTGCCAGCAGTGAACAGTATAACTATGGCTACACCTTC. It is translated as CASSEQYNYGYTF.

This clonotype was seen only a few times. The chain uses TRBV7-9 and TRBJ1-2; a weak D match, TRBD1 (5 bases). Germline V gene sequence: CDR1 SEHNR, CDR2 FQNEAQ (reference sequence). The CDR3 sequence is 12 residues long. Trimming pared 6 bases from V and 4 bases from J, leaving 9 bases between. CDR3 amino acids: CASSPGFYGYTF. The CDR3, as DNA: TGTGCCAGCAGTCCAGGGTTCTATGGCTACACCTTC.

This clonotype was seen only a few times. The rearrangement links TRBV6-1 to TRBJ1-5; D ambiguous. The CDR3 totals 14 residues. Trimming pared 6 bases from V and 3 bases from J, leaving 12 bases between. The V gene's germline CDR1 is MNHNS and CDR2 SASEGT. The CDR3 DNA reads TGTGCCAGCAGCCCCGACTCGGTCAATCAGCCCCAGCATTTT. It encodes CASSPDSVNQPQHF.

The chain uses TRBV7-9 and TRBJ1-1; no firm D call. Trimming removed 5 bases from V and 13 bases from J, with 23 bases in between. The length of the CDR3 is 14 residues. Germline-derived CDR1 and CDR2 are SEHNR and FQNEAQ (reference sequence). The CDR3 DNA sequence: TGTGCCAGCAGCCTTACCTCCCCCCCCTCTCAGCTTTTCTTT. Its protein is CASSLTSPPSQLFF.

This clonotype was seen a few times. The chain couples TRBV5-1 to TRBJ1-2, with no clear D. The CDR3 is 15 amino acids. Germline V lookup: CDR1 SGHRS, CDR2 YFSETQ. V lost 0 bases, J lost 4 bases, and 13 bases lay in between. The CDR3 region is CASSLGSNIPYGYTF. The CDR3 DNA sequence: TGCGCCAGCAGCTTGGGCTCTAATATCCCCTATGGCTACACCTTC.

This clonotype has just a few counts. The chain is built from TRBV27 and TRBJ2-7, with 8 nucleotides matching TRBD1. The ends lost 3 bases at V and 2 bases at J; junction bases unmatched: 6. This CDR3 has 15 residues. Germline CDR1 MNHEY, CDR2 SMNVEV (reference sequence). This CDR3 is CASSFVTGATYEQYF. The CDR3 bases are TGTGCCAGCAGTTTCGTGACAGGGGCAACCTACGAGCAGTACTTC.

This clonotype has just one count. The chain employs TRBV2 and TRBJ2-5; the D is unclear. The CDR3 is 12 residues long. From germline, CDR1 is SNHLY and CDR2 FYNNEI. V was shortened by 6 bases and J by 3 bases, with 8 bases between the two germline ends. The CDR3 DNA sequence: TGTGCCAGCAGCGAGACTGAAGAGACCCAGTACTTC. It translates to CASSETEETQYF.

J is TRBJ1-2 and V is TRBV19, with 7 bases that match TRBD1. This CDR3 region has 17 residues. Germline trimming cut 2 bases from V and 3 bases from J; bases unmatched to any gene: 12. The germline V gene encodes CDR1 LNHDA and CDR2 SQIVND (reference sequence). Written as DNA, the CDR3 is TGTGCCAGTAGTATATTTGGGACAGATAACTATCACTATGGCTACACCTTC. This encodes CASSIFGTDNYHYGYTF. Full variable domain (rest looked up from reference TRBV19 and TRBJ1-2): DGGITQSPKYLFRKEGQNVTLSCEQNLNHDAMYWYRQDPGQGLRLIYYSQIVNDFQKGDIAEGYSVSREKKESFPLTVTSAQKNPTAFYLCASSIFGTDNYHYGYTFGSGTRLTVV.

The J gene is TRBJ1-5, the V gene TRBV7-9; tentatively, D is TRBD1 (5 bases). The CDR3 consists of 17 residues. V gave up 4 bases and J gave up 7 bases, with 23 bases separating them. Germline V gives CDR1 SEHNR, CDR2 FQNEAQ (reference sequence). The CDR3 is CASSSSLDSPDRQPQHF. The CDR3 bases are TGTGCCAGCAGCTCCTCCTTAGACAGTCCCGACAGACAGCCCCAGCATTTT. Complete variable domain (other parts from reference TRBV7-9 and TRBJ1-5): DTGVSQNPRHKITKRGQNVTFRCDPISEHNRLYWYRQTLGQGPEFLTYFQNEAQLEKSRLLSDRFSAERPKGSFSTLEIQRTEQGDSAMYLCASSSSLDSPDRQPQHFGDGTRLSIL.

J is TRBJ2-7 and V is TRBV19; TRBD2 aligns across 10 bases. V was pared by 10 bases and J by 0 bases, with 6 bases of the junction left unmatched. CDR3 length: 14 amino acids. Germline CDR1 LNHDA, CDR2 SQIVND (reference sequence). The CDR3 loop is CATGRLAGSYEQYF. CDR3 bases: TGTGCCACCGGAAGACTAGCGGGCTCCTACGAGCAGTACTTC.

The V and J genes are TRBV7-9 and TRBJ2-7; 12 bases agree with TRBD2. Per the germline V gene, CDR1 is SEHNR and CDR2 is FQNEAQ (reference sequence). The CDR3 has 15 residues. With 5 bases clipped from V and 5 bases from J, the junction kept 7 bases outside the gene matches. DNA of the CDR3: TGTGCCAGCAGCACCACTAGCGGGAGGCCGCACGAGCAGTACTTC. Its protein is CASSTTSGRPHEQYF.

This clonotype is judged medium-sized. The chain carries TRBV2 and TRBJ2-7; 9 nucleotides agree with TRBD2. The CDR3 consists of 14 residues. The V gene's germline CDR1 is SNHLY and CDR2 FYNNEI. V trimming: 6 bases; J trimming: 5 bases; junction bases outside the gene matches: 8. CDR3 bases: TGTGCCAGCAGGATGGGACTAGCTCTCGACGAGCAGTACTTC. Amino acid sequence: CASRMGLALDEQYF.

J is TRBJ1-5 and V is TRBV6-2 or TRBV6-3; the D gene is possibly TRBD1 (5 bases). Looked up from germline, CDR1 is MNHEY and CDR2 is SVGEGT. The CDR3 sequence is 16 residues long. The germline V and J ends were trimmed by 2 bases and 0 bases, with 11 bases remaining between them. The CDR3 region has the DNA TGTGCCAGCAGTTACAGGCCGGGGCCTAGCAATCAGCCCCAGCATTTT. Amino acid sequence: CASSYRPGPSNQPQHF.

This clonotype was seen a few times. For the CDR3, the DNA is TGTGCCAGCACCTCCACCCCCGGTTACGAGCAGTACTTC. Its translation: CASTSTPGYEQYF. The chain combines TRBV12-3 or TRBV12-4 with TRBJ2-7; D is unresolved. This CDR3 has 13 amino acids. V was cut by 7 bases and J by 4 bases, with 14 bases left in between.

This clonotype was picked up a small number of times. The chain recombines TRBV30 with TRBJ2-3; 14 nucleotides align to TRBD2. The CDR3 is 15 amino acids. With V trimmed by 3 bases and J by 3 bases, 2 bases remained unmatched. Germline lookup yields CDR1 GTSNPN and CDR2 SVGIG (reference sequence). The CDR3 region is CAWSRTSGRTDTQYF. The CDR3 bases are TGTGCCTGGAGCCGGACTAGCGGGAGGACAGATACGCAGTATTTT.

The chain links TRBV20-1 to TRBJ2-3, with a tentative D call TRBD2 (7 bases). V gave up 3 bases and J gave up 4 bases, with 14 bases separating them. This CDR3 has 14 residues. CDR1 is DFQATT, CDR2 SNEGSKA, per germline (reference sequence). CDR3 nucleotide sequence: TGCAGTGCTAGTCCTTCGGGGGGCGCAGATACGCAGTATTTT. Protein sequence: CSASPSGGADTQYF.

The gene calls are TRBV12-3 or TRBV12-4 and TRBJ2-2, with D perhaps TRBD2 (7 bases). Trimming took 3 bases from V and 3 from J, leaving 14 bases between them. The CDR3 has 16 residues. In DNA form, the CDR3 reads TGTGCCAGCAGTTTCCTGGGGGGGCCAGACACCGGGGAGCTGTTTTTT. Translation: CASSFLGGPDTGELFF.

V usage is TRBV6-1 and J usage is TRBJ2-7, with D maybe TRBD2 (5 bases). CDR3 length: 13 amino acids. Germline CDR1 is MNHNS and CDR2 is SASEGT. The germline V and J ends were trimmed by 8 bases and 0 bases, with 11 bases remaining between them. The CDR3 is CASSARDSYEQYF. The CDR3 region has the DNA TGTGCCAGCTCCGCCCGGGACTCCTACGAGCAGTACTTC.

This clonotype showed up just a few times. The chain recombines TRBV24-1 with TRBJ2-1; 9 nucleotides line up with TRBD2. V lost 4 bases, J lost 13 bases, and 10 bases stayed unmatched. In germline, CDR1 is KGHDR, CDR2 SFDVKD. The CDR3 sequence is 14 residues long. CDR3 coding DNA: TGTGCCACCAGTGAGGCGGGGGGGCAGGCGGCTCAGTTCTTC. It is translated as CATSEAGGQAAQFF.

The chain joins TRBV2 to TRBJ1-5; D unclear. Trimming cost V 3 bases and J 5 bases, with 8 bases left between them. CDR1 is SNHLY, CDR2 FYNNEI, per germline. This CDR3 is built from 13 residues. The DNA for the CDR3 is TGTGCCAGCAGTGACCGGCAGTATCAGCCCCAGCATTTT. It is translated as CASSDRQYQPQHF.

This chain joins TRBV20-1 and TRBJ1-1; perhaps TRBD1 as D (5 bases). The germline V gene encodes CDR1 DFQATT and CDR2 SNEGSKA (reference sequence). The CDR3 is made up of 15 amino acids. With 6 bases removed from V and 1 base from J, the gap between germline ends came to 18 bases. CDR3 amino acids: CSASSGGTRNTEAFF. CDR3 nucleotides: TGCAGTGCCAGCAGTGGGGGAACCCGGAACACTGAAGCTTTCTTT.

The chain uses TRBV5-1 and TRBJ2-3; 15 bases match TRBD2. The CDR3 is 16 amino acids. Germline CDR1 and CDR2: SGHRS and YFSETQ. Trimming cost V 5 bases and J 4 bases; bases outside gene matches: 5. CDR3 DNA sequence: TGCGCCAGCAGGCAGGGACTAGCGGGAGGAGCAGATACGCAGTATTTT. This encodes CASRQGLAGGADTQYF.

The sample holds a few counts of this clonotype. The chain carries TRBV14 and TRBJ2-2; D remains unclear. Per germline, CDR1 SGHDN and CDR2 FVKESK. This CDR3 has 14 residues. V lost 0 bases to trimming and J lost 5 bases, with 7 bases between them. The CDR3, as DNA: TGTGCCAGCAGCCAAGAATTAGGGACCGGGGAGCTGTTTTTT. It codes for CASSQELGTGELFF.

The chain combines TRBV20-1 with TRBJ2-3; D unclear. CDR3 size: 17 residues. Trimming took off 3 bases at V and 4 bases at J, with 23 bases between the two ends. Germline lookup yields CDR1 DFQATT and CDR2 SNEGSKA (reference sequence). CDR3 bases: TGCAGTGCTAGTACGGTCAGAGAGGAGCTAGTTGCAGATACGCAGTATTTT. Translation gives CSASTVREELVADTQYF.